The entry that follows covers one T cell receptor beta chain sequence. This clone showed up many times. No antigen is known for it. One base away there is no much larger clone; base qualities are not given. Whole blood was collected in K2EDTA tubes by collaborating institutions according to the institutions' own protocols. Collaborator samples were shipped for TCRbeta analysis as frozen whole blood, isolated PBMCs, or DNA extracted from either sample type. CDR1 and CDR2 are read off the germline V gene as KGHSH and LQKENI. The trim is 4 bases for V and 5 bases for J, with a gap of 11 bases between the germline ends. Including cysteine and phenylalanine, the CDR3 has 13 amino acids. The CDR3 DNA has 39 bases and is translated from base 1. The immunoSEQ Assay, a bias-controlled multiplex PCR, was used to amplify TCRbeta CDR3 regions from genomic DNA. As for the authors' bioinformatics: The number of nucleated cells in each sample was estimated by amplification of reference gene primers within the assay. Sequence reads were collapsed and filtered to measure the absolute abundance of every unique TCRbeta CDR3 rearrangement. For each sample, productive Simpson clonality was calculated as the square root of Simpson's diversity index across productive rearrangements. TCRdb holds this immuneACCESS table with in-frame rearrangements only. Some clones are missing; in checked studies, unresolved V genes explain under half, and the rest has no known cause. The V and J calls and clone size are taken from that table; D and trimming were inferred from the DNA. Recorded for this sample are approximately 400,000 clones; more than 75% of them occurred a single time. About 1% of the sample is taken by the ten largest.

The data were taken from a study of blood T cell repertoires in COVID-19 (dated by TCRdb to 2020 to 2022). As for the study more broadly: Samples from collaborators originated in the United States, Italy and Spain and spanned both the acute and convalescent phases of COVID-19. A freely available public database, intended as a resource for researchers studying the immune response to SARS-CoV-2, is where the repertoires were released. The samples were drawn from two sources: the first 160 participants of the ongoing ImmuneRACE study, and approximately 1,300 subjects contributed by 6 global collaborators. HLA class I and class II types, where available, came from metadata supplied by the sample provider rather than from assay-based typing. Sample metadata almost always included a de-identified subject ID, COVID-19 status, age in years and sex. The material from the prospective study consisted of cDNA or gDNA derived from T cells, B-cell-depleted T cells, or PBMCs. Deeply sampled blood TCRbeta repertoires from subjects exposed to, actively infected with, or recovered from COVID-19 were included in the dataset. Study-wide conclusions, independent of this receptor: The quantity of clinical and demographic metadata differed by source and by participant and was supplied without curation.

The sample taken for sequencing was peripheral blood. This TCR came from a human donor with acute or convalescent COVID-19. The donor label of this sample is uncertain. The chain uses TRBV18 and TRBJ1-1; no D segment can be confidently identified. The sequenced DNA is TGTGCCAGCTCACGAATCGGAGGTACTGAAGCTTTCTTT. The encoded protein is CASSRIGGTEAFF.